Below, 2 T cell receptor beta chains from the same sample are listed, as sequenced in a study of T cells in lung cancer brain metastases (dated by TCRdb to the late 2010s). Library preparation employed the immunoSEQ multiplex PCR assay. What TCRdb holds here is the immuneACCESS table cut down to in-frame rearrangements. Part of the clones is not present; checked against another copy, under half of the missing clones reflect an unresolved V gene, and the others are unexplained. This sample holds about 2,500 clones; 90% were observed only once. 3% to 3.5% of the sample comes from the top ten. Sequencing was carried out using tumor tissue from the primary lung tumor. The sample's cell subset or site label, in plain terms: primary lung cancer lesion. The receptors here all came from a man in his 70s with non-small cell lung cancer.

This chain joins TRBV14 and TRBJ1-5, with 7 bases that match TRBD1. This CDR3 has 14 residues. The V segment lost 3 bases and the J segment 4 bases; nucleotides outside the gene matches: 3. CDR1 and CDR2 (germline): SGHDN, FVKESK. The CDR3 loop reads CASSQGQLNQPQHF. In nucleotides, the CDR3 is TGTGCCAGCAGCCAGGGACAGTTAAATCAGCCCCAGCATTTT. Drawing the rest from reference TRBV14 and TRBJ1-5, the complete variable domain is EAGVTQFPSHSVIEKGQTVTLRCDPISGHDNLYWYRRVMGKEIKFLLHFVKESKQDESGMPNNRFLAERTGGTYSTLKVQPAELEDSGVYFCASSQGQLNQPQHFGDGTRLSIL.

The chain couples TRBV30 to TRBJ2-3; TRBD1 matches at 8 bases. The trim removed 5 bases at V and 1 base at J, leaving 5 bases unmatched. CDR3 length equals 14 residues. Germline CDR1 is GTSNPN and CDR2 is SVGIG (reference sequence). The CDR3 coding sequence is TGTGCCTGGGCCAGGGGGCAGGGCACAGATACGCAGTATTTT. Its translation is CAWARGQGTDTQYF.